The 18 T cell receptor beta chains below all came from one sample that was sequenced in a study of T cells in Graves' hyperthyroidism and ophthalmopathy. It was RNA transcripts that yielded the amplified TCR beta CDR3 regions. The HTBI set primed first-round TCR CDR3 RT-PCR. Using its own MiXCR run on the multiplex PCR reads, TCRdb lists one record per CDR3 protein. This table holds approximately 610,000 distinct CDR3 sequences, 14% to 15% found once. The material sequenced was blood. All receptors come from a woman aged 40 to 50 with Graves' ophthalmopathy.

This rearrangement joins TRBV6-1 to TRBJ2-5, with a possible D match to TRBD1 (5 bases). The CDR3 extends over 13 amino acids. Looked up from germline, CDR1 is MNHNS and CDR2 is SASEGT. Deletions cut 6 bases from V and 4 bases from J, with 12 bases between. Here the CDR3 reads CASSNWQGETQYF. DNA of the CDR3: TGTGCCAGCAGCAACTGGCAGGGAGAGACCCAGTACTTC.

The table lists this clonotype with many counts. The chain employs TRBV27 and TRBJ2-7, with 8 bases aligning to TRBD2. In germline, CDR1 is MNHEY, CDR2 SMNVEV (reference sequence). CDR3 length: 15 amino acids. Trimming took 5 bases from V and 3 from J; bases not matched to a gene: 9. The CDR3 nucleotides are TGTGCCAGCAGTACGGGGGTAGCGGGAAACTACGAGCAGTACTTC. Protein product: CASSTGVAGNYEQYF.

The gene calls are TRBV28 and TRBJ1-5, with a tentative D call TRBD1 (5 bases). There are 13 residues in the CDR3. Trimming removed 6 bases from V and 3 bases from J, with 9 bases in between. CDR1 and CDR2 from the germline V gene are MDHEN and SYDVKM. CDR3 nucleotides: TGTGCCAGCAGCTGGGACTTCAATCAGCCCCAGCATTTT. Translating gives CASSWDFNQPQHF.

As for this clonotype: Given a much more abundant clone one base away, this may be a read error. It is likely a read error, because the conserved phenylalanine at the end of the CDR3 is missing. V gene TRBV4-3 combines with J gene TRBJ2-7; D unclear. The length of the CDR3 is 13 residues. V shed 1 base and J shed 5 bases, with 9 bases lying between them. Germline values: CDR1 LGHNA, CDR2 YSLEER. The CDR3 sequence is CASSQGLIDEQYL. DNA of the CDR3: TGCGCCAGCAGCCAAGGGCTTATCGACGAGCAGTACCTC.

For this clonotype: One end of the junction is discordant with germline, which a read error may explain. The gene calls are TRBV2 and TRBJ1-3; possibly TRBD1 for D (6 bases). CDR3 length equals 13 residues. Germline lookup yields CDR1 SNHLY and CDR2 FYNNEI. The CDR3 loop is CASSEDRSNTIYF. In DNA form, the CDR3 reads TGTGCCAGCAGCGAAGACAGGTCGAACACCATATATTTT. The entire variable domain, with the rest obtained from reference TRBV2 and TRBJ1-3, is as follows: EPEVTQTPSHQVTQMGQEVILRCVPISNHLYFYWYRQILGQKVEFLVSFYNNEISEKSEIFDDQFSVERPDGSNFTLKIRSTKLEDSAMYFCASSEDRSNTIYFGEGSWLTVV.

This clonotype was seen repeatedly, ten times or more. The chain has TRBV28 and TRBJ1-6; D is uncertain. V lost 1 base and J 2 bases, leaving 3 bases between the germline ends. The V gene's germline CDR1 is MDHEN and CDR2 SYDVKM. The CDR3 sequence is 14 residues long. For the CDR3, the DNA is TGTGCCAGCAGTTTATTCCCCTATAATTCACCCCTCCACTTT. It is translated as CASSLFPYNSPLHF.

This clonotype was seen ten or more times. The V call is TRBV7-2, the J call TRBJ1-3; the match to TRBD1 covers 7 bases. CDR3 length equals 17 residues. Trimming at V came to 6 bases and at J to 0 bases, leaving 11 bases not matched to a gene. Looked up from germline, CDR1 is SGHTA and CDR2 is FQGNSA. CDR3 region: CASRSRQGLSSGNTIYF. The CDR3 region has the DNA TGTGCCAGCAGAAGCCGACAGGGCCTGAGCTCTGGAAACACCATATATTTT.

Ten or more counts support this clonotype. J is TRBJ1-1 and V is TRBV6-1; no firm D call. The germline V and J ends were trimmed by 6 bases and 8 bases, with 16 bases remaining between them. This CDR3 is 13 amino acids long. Germline V gene data show CDR1 as MNHNS and CDR2 as SASEGT. The CDR3 DNA follows: TGTGCCAGCAGCCGAGAATACCGGGGAGAAGCTTTCTTT. Protein: CASSREYRGEAFF.

This rearrangement joins TRBV11-2 to TRBJ2-2; D perhaps matches TRBD1 (5 bases). The V gene's germline CDR1 is SGHAT and CDR2 FQNNGV. The CDR3 covers 14 residues. Trimming cost V 5 bases and J 6 bases, with 13 bases left between them. In nucleotides, the CDR3 is TGTGCCAGCAGCCCGTGGGGCTTGGCCGGGGAGCTGTTTTTT. Residues: CASSPWGLAGELFF.

This chain uses TRBV6-1 with TRBJ2-7; D is perhaps TRBD1 (6 bases). The CDR3 contains 13 residues. The ends were cut back, 2 bases at V and 5 bases at J, with 10 bases in the middle. Germline loops: CDR1 MNHNS, CDR2 SASEGT. The CDR3 DNA reads as TGTGCCAGCAGTGAACTGACAGGAAACGAGCAGTACTTC. Translation gives CASSELTGNEQYF.

This clonotype was observed many times. The genes are TRBV12-3 or TRBV12-4 and TRBJ2-5, with 10 bases identical to TRBD2. CDR3 size: 15 residues. J lost 2 bases, V lost 6 bases, and 6 bases had no gene match. The CDR3, as DNA: TGTGCCAGCAGCACTGGGACTAGCGCGCAAGAGACCCAGTACTTC. Residues: CASSTGTSAQETQYF.

The sample holds many counts of this clonotype. J is TRBJ1-2 and V is TRBV5-1; 7 bases fit TRBD1. Trimming cost V 6 bases and J 6 bases; bases outside gene matches: 8. The CDR3 contains 13 residues. Per the germline V gene, CDR1 is SGHRS and CDR2 is YFSETQ. DNA for the CDR3: TGCGCCAGCAAGGGGACAGAGGTGGATGGCTACACCTTC. It specifies CASKGTEVDGYTF. Using reference TRBV5-1 and TRBJ1-2 for the parts outside the CDR3, the full variable domain is KAGVTQTPRYLIKTRGQQVTLSCSPISGHRSVSWYQQTPGQGLQFLFEYFSETQRNKGNFPGRFSGRQFSNSRSEMNVSTLELGDSALYLCASKGTEVDGYTFGSGTRLTVV.

This clonotype was seen only a few times. V usage is TRBV12-3 or TRBV12-4 and J usage is TRBJ2-7, with a tentative D call TRBD1 (6 bases). CDR3 length: 15 amino acids. V shed 2 bases and J shed 3 bases, with 14 bases lying between them. CDR3 DNA: TGTGCCAGCAGTTTACGAGGACAGAAGAGCTACGAGCAGTACTTC. Residues: CASSLRGQKSYEQYF.

This clonotype was recorded at least ten times. This chain joins TRBV5-1 and TRBJ2-2; D not resolved. This CDR3 is 15 amino acids long. The V gene's germline CDR1 is SGHRS and CDR2 YFSETQ. Trimming took 0 bases from V and 6 from J, leaving 12 bases between them. The CDR3 loop is CASSLGSSLPGELFF. CDR3 nucleotides: TGCGCCAGCAGCTTGGGTAGCAGCCTGCCCGGGGAGCTGTTTTTT. The full variable domain, with the rest looked up from reference TRBV5-1 and TRBJ2-2, is KAGVTQTPRYLIKTRGQQVTLSCSPISGHRSVSWYQQTPGQGLQFLFEYFSETQRNKGNFPGRFSGRQFSNSRSEMNVSTLELGDSALYLCASSLGSSLPGELFFGEGSRLTVL.

This chain links TRBV11-2 with TRBJ1-2; D may be TRBD1 (5 bases). The CDR3 consists of 17 residues. The V end was cut by 3 bases, the J end by 0 bases, with 17 bases between. Germline V gene lookup returns CDR1 SGHAT and CDR2 FQNNGV. The CDR3 is CASSFDNQGPSNYGYTF. The CDR3 coding sequence is TGTGCCAGCAGCTTTGACAACCAGGGACCCTCTAACTATGGCTACACCTTC. The variable domain in full, completed from reference TRBV11-2 and TRBJ1-2, reads EAGVAQSPRYKIIEKRQSVAFWCNPISGHATLYWYQQILGQGPKLLIQFQNNGVVDDSQLPKDRFSAERLKGVDSTLKIQPAKLEDSAVYLCASSFDNQGPSNYGYTFGSGTRLTVV.

The chain couples TRBV6-1 to TRBJ1-1, with 9 bases that match TRBD1. Germline V gene data show CDR1 as MNHNS and CDR2 as SASEGT. The CDR3 is 16 residues long. J was trimmed by 6 bases and V by 8 bases; bases with no gene match: 16. CDR3 nucleotide sequence: TGTGCCAGCGGGCACCTGTTGGGACAGGGCAACCCTGAAGCTTTCTTT. It yields the protein CASGHLLGQGNPEAFF.

This clonotype was found many times. The CDR3 nucleotides are TGTGCCAGCAAGGGGGAGCGGGCTGAAGCTTTCTTT. Translation: CASKGERAEAFF. The rearrangement joins TRBV12-3 or TRBV12-4 to TRBJ1-1, with D possibly matching TRBD1 (6 bases). Between the trimmed V and J ends, which lost 7 bases and 6 bases, there was a span of 12 bases. The CDR3 has 12 residues.

This clonotype was seen ten or more times. The rearrangement joins TRBV9 to TRBJ2-5; 10 bases map to TRBD2. Germline CDR1 is SGDLS and CDR2 is YYNGEE. This CDR3 region has 16 residues. J was trimmed by 5 bases and V by 4 bases; bases with no gene match: 11. The CDR3 DNA reads TGTGCCAGCAGCCCCGGGAGCGGGAGGGCCGGGGAGACCCAGTACTTC. It encodes CASSPGSGRAGETQYF.